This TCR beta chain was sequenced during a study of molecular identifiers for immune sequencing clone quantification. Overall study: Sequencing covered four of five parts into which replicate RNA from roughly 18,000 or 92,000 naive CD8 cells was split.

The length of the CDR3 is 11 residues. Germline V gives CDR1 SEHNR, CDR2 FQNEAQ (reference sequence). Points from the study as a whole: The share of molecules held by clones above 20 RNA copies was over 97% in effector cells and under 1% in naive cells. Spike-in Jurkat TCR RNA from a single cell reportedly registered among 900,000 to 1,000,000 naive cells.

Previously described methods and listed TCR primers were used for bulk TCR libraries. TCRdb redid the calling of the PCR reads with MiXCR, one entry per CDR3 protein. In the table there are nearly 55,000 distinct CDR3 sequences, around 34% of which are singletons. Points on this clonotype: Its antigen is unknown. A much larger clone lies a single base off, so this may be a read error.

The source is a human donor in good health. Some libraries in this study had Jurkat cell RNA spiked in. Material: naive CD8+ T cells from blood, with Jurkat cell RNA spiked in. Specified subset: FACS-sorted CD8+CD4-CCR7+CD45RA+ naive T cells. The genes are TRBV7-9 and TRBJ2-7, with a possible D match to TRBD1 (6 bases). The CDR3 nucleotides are TGTGCCTGCAGGGGCGGGCACGAGCAGTACTTC. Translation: CACRGGHEQYF. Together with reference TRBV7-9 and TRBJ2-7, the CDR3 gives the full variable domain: DTGVSQNPRHKITKRGQNVTFRCDPISEHNRLYWYRQTLGQGPEFLTYFQNEAQLEKSRLLSDRFSAERPKGSFSTLEIQRTEQGDSAMYLCACRGGHEQYFGPGTRLTVT.